This T cell receptor (beta chain) was identified during a study of T cell responses to AZD1222 COVID-19 vaccine (dated by TCRdb to the early 2020s). Notes on the research overall: AZD1222 recipients with second doses at about 4 weeks or about 12 weeks were pooled, because spike-specific TCR depth and breadth did not differ between schedules. A total of approximately 240 trial participants underwent TCR sequencing, of whom about 210 received two doses of AZD1222 and about 25 received two doses of the MenACWY control vaccine. Enrollment into the trials was organized by age into subgroups of 18-55, 56-69 and 70-plus years, and those subgroups contained about 160, 30 and 59 TCR-sequenced participants, respectively. Here is what the overall study found, with its caveats: Because no day 14 peak-response samples were available, repertoires were characterized only after the peak T cell response. The whole spike protein was spanned by vaccine-associated CD4 TCRs, and dominant responses were seen in regions 160-218 and 743-854. After two AZD1222 doses, spike-specific TCR breadth and depth were significantly higher than at day 0 and than in MenACWY recipients. Conclusions about previously exposed vaccinees are limited because only six or seven AZD1222 recipients were SARS-CoV-2 seropositive at baseline. Participants were mostly white British and included more females than males, and it was suggested by the authors that clonal diversity may have been underestimated. The 56-69-year group was small, and its depth increase did not reach significance, likely because of low power. Nearly half of unique spike-specific TCRs reportedly recognized epitopes outside regions mutated in the B.1.351 and B.1.1.7 variants.

Concerning this clone: What this receptor recognizes is not known. No quality values exist for individual bases; no much larger clone is one base distant.

The CDR3 has 14 amino acids, counting the end cysteine and phenylalanine. CDR3 DNA only is kept here, 42 bases in frame from base 1. Taken from the germline V gene (reference sequence), the CDR1 and CDR2 loops are LNHDA and SQIVND. Trimming removed 10 bases from V and 5 bases from J, leaving 21 bases between the germline ends. The CDR3 regions of human TCRbeta chains were analyzed by immunosequencing. The paper's data handling went like this. Repertoire TCRs were checked for matches against a reference library of SARS-CoV-2-specific TCRs that had been generated using the MIRA antigen-specificity platform. Breadth was defined as the fraction of unique TCRs that were SARS-CoV-2-associated, and depth was defined as the fraction of total T cells that were SARS-CoV-2-associated. Using the MIRA data, each spike-specific TCR was assigned both to the spike region to which the TCR was reactive and to a CD4 or CD8 class. Log10-transformed breadth and depth values were compared by one-way ANOVA with Sidak's multiple comparisons tests. Drawn from immuneACCESS, this table holds only the in-frame rearrangements with V and J called that TCRdb kept. Clones are partly lost; checked studies trace under half to an unresolved V gene and leave the rest unexplained. From that table come the V and J calls and clone size; the DNA was used to work out D and trimming. The sample data list 90,000 to 150,000 clones, and 75% to 95% of these were observed just once. Almost 5.5% of the sample goes to the ten largest clones.

According to the study, the label for this sample's time point signals: baseline before first vaccination. Samples from vaccinated people were obtained from the UK trials COV001 and COV002, which included a single-blind randomized controlled phase 2/3 trial of AZD1222 (ChAdOx1 nCoV-19) in healthy adults. For TCRbeta chain sequencing, PBMC samples were collected from trial participants at day 0 and at day 28 after the second dose. The chain is assembled from TRBV19 and TRBJ2-7, with the D assignment possibly TRBD1 or TRBD2, given 6 matching bases for each. This receptor was obtained from an adult in good health. The sequences come from peripheral blood, collected on day 0 of AZD1222 vaccination. The CDR3 corresponds to CATQTPGARDEQYF. The bases read TGTGCCACCCAAACTCCGGGGGCGCGGGACGAGCAGTACTTC.